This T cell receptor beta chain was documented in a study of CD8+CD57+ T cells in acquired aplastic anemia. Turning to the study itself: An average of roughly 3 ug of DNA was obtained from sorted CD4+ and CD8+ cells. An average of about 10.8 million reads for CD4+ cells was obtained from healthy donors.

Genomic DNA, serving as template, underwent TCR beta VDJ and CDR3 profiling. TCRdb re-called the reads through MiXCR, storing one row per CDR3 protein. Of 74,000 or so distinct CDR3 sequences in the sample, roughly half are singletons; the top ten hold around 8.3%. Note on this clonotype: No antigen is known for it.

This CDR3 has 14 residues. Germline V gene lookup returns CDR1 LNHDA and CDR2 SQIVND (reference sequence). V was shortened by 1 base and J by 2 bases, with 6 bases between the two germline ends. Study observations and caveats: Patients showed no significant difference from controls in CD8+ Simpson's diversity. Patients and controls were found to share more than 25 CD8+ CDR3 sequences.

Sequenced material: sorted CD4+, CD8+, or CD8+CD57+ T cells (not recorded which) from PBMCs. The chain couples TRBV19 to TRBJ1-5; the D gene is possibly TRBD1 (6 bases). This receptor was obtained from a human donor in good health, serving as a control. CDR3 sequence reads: CASSIGTGNQPQHF. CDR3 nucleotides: TGTGCCAGTAGTATAGGGACAGGCAATCAGCCCCAGCATTTT.